The following is a TCR beta chain sequence with its context. These data belong to a study of cytomegalovirus exposure and HLA in healthy donors. The ends were cut back, 0 bases at V and 4 bases at J, with 18 bases in the middle. The CDR3 is 16 amino acids. Looked up from germline, CDR1 is GTSNPN and CDR2 is SVGIG (reference sequence). Use of 60 Vbeta and 13 Jbeta primers characterized the PCR. Assay: immunoSEQ multiplex PCR; the TCRdb copy retains only in-frame clones and omits some. This sample has about 160,000 clones, with approximately 88% found just once. Sample: PBMCs. The rearrangement links TRBV30 to TRBJ1-2, with D perhaps matching TRBD1 (5 bases). This receptor was identified in a woman between 25 and 40 years old in good health and CMV-seronegative. In DNA, the CDR3 is TGTGCCTGGAGTGTACCAGGGCCAGGGCCTTTCTATGGCTACACCTTC. Its translation: CAWSVPGPGPFYGYTF.